The 27 T cell receptor beta chains listed next were all sequenced from one sample in a study of regulatory and conventional T cells in RAG deficiency. Genomic DNA came from blood regulatory T cells gated CD4+ CD25-high CD127-low. Clones were sequenced by immunoSEQ multiplex PCR, and TCRdb holds only the in-frame ones, with some missing. Of tens of thousands of clones listed, about 89% are singletons. The sample also formed part of further work on regulatory T cells. That paper notes: Amplification used 52 TRBV primers and 13 TRBJ primers.

Sequenced sample: Tregs sorted from blood. These TCRs come from a human donor in good health.

As DNA, the CDR3 is TGTGCCAGCAGCTTACGGACCGGGGCGTCTGGAAACACCATATATTTT. Amino acids: CASSLRTGASGNTIYF. The genes are TRBV7-2 and TRBJ1-3, with D possibly being TRBD1 (5 bases). The CDR3 extends over 16 amino acids. Trimming stripped 2 bases from V and 1 base from J, with 12 bases between. The V gene's germline CDR1 is SGHTA and CDR2 FQGNSA. The full variable domain, its missing parts supplied by reference TRBV7-2 and TRBJ1-3, is GAGVSQSPSNKVTEKGKDVELRCDPISGHTALYWYRQSLGQGLEFLIYFQGNSAPDKSGLPSDRFSAERTGGSVSTLTIQRTQQEDSAVYLCASSLRTGASGNTIYFGEGSWLTVV.

This clone was detected once. The V and J genes are TRBV7-9 and TRBJ1-6, with 7 positions matching TRBD1. After removal of 5 bases from V and 7 bases from J, the junction contained 5 bases not matched to a gene. Germline lookup yields CDR1 SEHNR and CDR2 FQNEAQ (reference sequence). The CDR3 is made up of 14 amino acids. The CDR3 sequence is CASSVGTANSPLHF. DNA of the CDR3: TGTGCCAGCAGCGTCGGGACAGCAAATTCACCCCTCCACTTT.

The chain employs TRBV19 and TRBJ2-7, with 7 bases that match TRBD1. Losses at the gene ends were 7 bases for V and 10 bases for J; bases not matched to a gene: 13. Germline V CDR1 and CDR2: LNHDA, SQIVND (reference sequence). This CDR3 comprises 13 residues. The CDR3 protein is CASKSPGDSLQYF. CDR3 nucleotide sequence: TGTGCCAGTAAATCCCCTGGGGACAGTCTACAGTACTTC.

The V call is TRBV19, the J call TRBJ1-5; D gene uncertain. V lost 3 bases to trimming and J lost 11 bases, with 17 bases between them. The CDR3 runs 14 residues. Germline V gene sequence: CDR1 LNHDA, CDR2 SQIVND (reference sequence). The CDR3 DNA reads as TGTGCCAGTAGTATTAATGCCGCCTTTATGACCCAGCATTTT. This sequence encodes CASSINAAFMTQHF.

Only one count was recorded for this clone. This chain joins TRBV2 and TRBJ2-2; D is ambiguous. This CDR3 spans 14 amino acids. Trimming cost V 7 bases and J 5 bases, with 14 bases left between them. Germline V CDR1 and CDR2: SNHLY, FYNNEI. CDR3 region: CASMMTTYTGELFF. CDR3 nucleotides: TGTGCCAGCATGATGACAACTTATACCGGGGAGCTGTTTTTT.

The chain employs TRBV7-9 and TRBJ1-6, with TRBD1 matching 10 bases. This CDR3 is 16 amino acids long. Germline V gene sequence: CDR1 SEHNR, CDR2 FQNEAQ (reference sequence). Losses at the gene ends were 5 bases for V and 7 bases for J; bases not matched to a gene: 8. CDR3 coding DNA: TGTGCCAGCAGCCCTCCTGGGACAGGGGACAATTCACCCCTCCACTTT. Amino acids: CASSPPGTGDNSPLHF.

This rearrangement joins TRBV28 to TRBJ1-2; 7 nucleotides line up with TRBD1. The CDR3 is 14 amino acids. V lost 3 bases to trimming and J lost 9 bases; unmatched junction nucleotides: 10. From germline, CDR1 is MDHEN and CDR2 SYDVKM. CDR3 sequence (DNA): TGTGCCAGCAGTTTTATGAGGGGGCAGGAGAGCTACACCTTC. This sequence encodes CASSFMRGQESYTF.

This clone was observed a single time. The V and J genes are TRBV7-9 and TRBJ1-2; no clear D gene. The V gene lost 4 bases and the J gene lost 8 bases, with 11 bases spanning the gap. The CDR3 runs 12 residues. Germline assignment: CDR1 SEHNR and CDR2 FQNEAQ (reference sequence). In DNA form, the CDR3 reads TGTGCCAGCAGCTACGGACCAGGCGGCTACACCTTC. Protein product: CASSYGPGGYTF.

The chain employs TRBV10-3 and TRBJ1-3; TRBD1 is a possible D gene (5 bases). Germline V gene data show CDR1 as ENHRY and CDR2 as SYGVKD. V lost 9 bases to trimming and J lost 4 bases, with 13 bases between them. The CDR3 contains 13 residues. CDR3 coding DNA: TGTGCCATAAAGGGGAAGGGAGGAAACACCATATATTTT. Its translation is CAIKGKGGNTIYF.

The rearrangement joins TRBV5-5 to TRBJ2-1; 7 bases align to TRBD1. Germline-derived CDR1 and CDR2 are SGHKS and YYEKEE (reference sequence). Unmatched junction bases numbered 4, after V lost 4 bases and J lost 9 bases. The length of the CDR3 is 12 residues. The CDR3 spells CASSGQVTEQFF. The CDR3 DNA sequence: TGTGCCAGCAGCGGACAGGTTACTGAGCAGTTCTTC.

The J gene is TRBJ1-2, the V gene TRBV28; the D is unclear. V gave up 2 bases and J gave up 2 bases, with 9 bases separating them. This CDR3 region has 14 residues. Germline V gene sequence: CDR1 MDHEN, CDR2 SYDVKM. The CDR3 protein is CASSLISGNYGYTF. CDR3 in DNA: TGTGCCAGCAGTTTAATCTCGGGCAACTATGGCTACACCTTC.

This clone has only one observation. The chain uses TRBV7-8 and TRBJ1-6; tentatively, D is TRBD1 (6 bases). The germline gives CDR1 SGHVS, CDR2 FQNEAQ. The length of the CDR3 is 14 residues. V gave up 6 bases and J gave up 9 bases, with 15 bases separating them. The CDR3 sequence: CASRPTGVGSPLHF. The CDR3 bases are TGTGCCAGCAGGCCGACAGGAGTTGGTTCACCCCTCCACTTT.

The gene calls are TRBV6-6 and TRBJ1-5; D gene unclear. Trimming removed 8 bases at V and 6 bases at J, with 14 bases between. Per the germline V gene, CDR1 is MNHNY and CDR2 is SVGAGI (reference sequence). The CDR3 contains 13 residues. CDR3 sequence (DNA): TGTGCCAGCTCCCCGCCGGTGGGTCAGCCCCAGCATTTT. Amino acids: CASSPPVGQPQHF.

The chain carries TRBV5-1 and TRBJ1-2; TRBD1 matches at 8 bases. Germline V gene data show CDR1 as SGHRS and CDR2 as YFSETQ. The V segment lost 4 bases and the J segment 0 bases; nucleotides outside the gene matches: 8. CDR3 size: 16 residues. As DNA, the CDR3 is TGCGCCAGCAGCCCGGGACAGGCCTGGGCTAACTATGGCTACACCTTC. This encodes CASSPGQAWANYGYTF.

This chain links TRBV6-5 with TRBJ1-2; D is unclear. Between the trimmed V and J ends, which lost 6 bases and 1 base, there was a span of 9 bases. This CDR3 is built from 13 residues. CDR1 is MNHEY, CDR2 SVGAGI, per germline. The CDR3 DNA reads as TGTGCCAGCAGCCCCTCCAGTAACTATGGCTACACCTTC. It codes for CASSPSSNYGYTF.

The chain joins TRBV6-6 to TRBJ1-6, with a tentative D call TRBD1 (6 bases). The V and J ends lost 5 bases and 3 bases respectively, with 14 bases between them. CDR1 is MNHNY and CDR2 is SVGAGI in the germline V gene (reference sequence). There are 16 residues in the CDR3. The CDR3 loop reads CASSAGHVNYNSPLHF. In DNA form, the CDR3 reads TGTGCCAGCAGTGCGGGACACGTTAACTATAATTCACCCCTCCACTTT.

V and J are TRBV5-1 and TRBJ1-6; D is undetermined. With 0 bases removed from V and 5 bases from J, the gap between germline ends came to 12 bases. The germline V gene encodes CDR1 SGHRS and CDR2 YFSETQ. This CDR3 is 16 amino acids long. The CDR3 spells CASSLGPVGHNSPLHF. In nucleotides, the CDR3 is TGCGCCAGCAGCTTGGGGCCCGTCGGCCATAATTCACCCCTCCACTTT. Looking up the rest from reference TRBV5-1 and TRBJ1-6 gives the full variable domain: KAGVTQTPRYLIKTRGQQVTLSCSPISGHRSVSWYQQTPGQGLQFLFEYFSETQRNKGNFPGRFSGRQFSNSRSEMNVSTLELGDSALYLCASSLGPVGHNSPLHFGNGTRLTVT.

This clone was seen a handful of times. This rearrangement joins TRBV5-1 to TRBJ2-2, with D hard to call. V shed 0 bases and J shed 2 bases, with 5 bases lying between them. This CDR3 region has 14 residues. Germline lookup yields CDR1 SGHRS and CDR2 YFSETQ. CDR3 sequence: CASSLGQNTGELFF. CDR3 bases: TGCGCCAGCAGCTTGGGACAAAACACCGGGGAGCTGTTTTTT.

V and J are TRBV2 and TRBJ1-1; the D gene is possibly TRBD1 (5 bases). The CDR3 consists of 14 residues. Germline V lookup: CDR1 SNHLY, CDR2 FYNNEI. Trimming took 7 bases from V and 5 from J, leaving 17 bases between them. The CDR3 DNA is TGTGCCAGCATTCGGGACCCCCGTTGGACTGAAGCTTTCTTT. Encoded protein: CASIRDPRWTEAFF. Using reference TRBV2 and TRBJ1-1 for the parts outside the CDR3, the full variable domain is EPEVTQTPSHQVTQMGQEVILRCVPISNHLYFYWYRQILGQKVEFLVSFYNNEISEKSEIFDDQFSVERPDGSNFTLKIRSTKLEDSAMYFCASIRDPRWTEAFFGQGTRLTVV.

This sequence joins TRBV5-4 and TRBJ2-3, with 15 bases aligning to TRBD2. The CDR3 is made up of 17 amino acids. Losses at the gene ends were 4 bases for V and 6 bases for J; bases not matched to a gene: 9. The germline gives CDR1 SGHNT, CDR2 YYREEE (reference sequence). The CDR3 reads CASSPGTSGGPSDTQYF. CDR3 nucleotide sequence: TGTGCCAGCAGCCCAGGGACTAGCGGGGGGCCTAGCGATACGCAGTATTTT.

The chain carries TRBV5-1 and TRBJ2-2; the match to TRBD1 covers 7 bases. Trimming at V came to 5 bases and at J to 7 bases, leaving 8 bases not matched to a gene. CDR1 SGHRS and CDR2 YFSETQ come from the germline V gene. This CDR3 region has 14 residues. CDR3 DNA: TGCGCCAGCAGGCTTGGACAGGCCGTCGGGGAGCTGTTTTTT. This sequence encodes CASRLGQAVGELFF.

Here the CDR3 DNA reads TGTGCCAGCAGCCGAAATACACTTTTGGGGGAACAGACCCAGTACTTC. Its translation is CASSRNTLLGEQTQYF. This chain connects TRBV9 to TRBJ2-5; either TRBD1 or TRBD2 may supply D (5 bases each). The CDR3 covers 16 residues. CDR1 and CDR2 from the germline V gene are SGDLS and YYNGEE. V was clipped by 4 bases and J by 6 bases, with 22 bases between them.

The gene calls are TRBV15 and TRBJ1-2; D not resolved. V lost 1 base and J 5 bases, leaving 8 bases between the germline ends. The length of the CDR3 is 13 residues. Germline V gene lookup returns CDR1 LNHNV and CDR2 YYDKDF (reference sequence). The CDR3 nucleotides read TGTGCCACCAGCAGAGCTCCGCGTTATGGCTACACCTTC. Protein: CATSRAPRYGYTF.

V is TRBV4-1 and J is TRBJ1-3; no definite D call. The CDR3 covers 14 residues. The V gene lost 0 bases and the J gene lost 9 bases, with 12 bases spanning the gap. Germline CDR1 is MGHRA and CDR2 is YSYEKL. CDR3 sequence: CASSQEKDLGTIYF. In nucleotides, the CDR3 is TGCGCCAGCAGCCAAGAAAAGGACCTTGGCACCATATATTTT.

The rearrangement uses TRBV6-1 and TRBJ2-3, with a possible D match to TRBD1 (6 bases). V lost 3 bases and J 8 bases, leaving 12 bases between the germline ends. CDR1 and CDR2 from the germline V gene are MNHNS and SASEGT. The CDR3 sequence is 13 residues long. The CDR3 region has the DNA TGTGCCAGCAGTGATGTCCTAGGGGGTACGCAGTATTTT. Translated, it gives CASSDVLGGTQYF.

The chain employs TRBV6-5 and TRBJ2-1, with D uncertain. The V end lost 3 bases, the J end lost 9 bases, and 12 bases lay between the germline ends. The CDR3 is 13 residues long. Per germline, CDR1 MNHEY and CDR2 SVGAGI. The CDR3: CASSYFELGEQFF. The CDR3 DNA reads TGTGCCAGCAGTTATTTTGAGTTGGGTGAGCAGTTCTTC.

The J gene is TRBJ2-3, the V gene TRBV5-1; 11 bases are shared with TRBD2. J was trimmed by 2 bases and V by 2 bases; bases with no gene match: 4. Germline V CDR1 and CDR2: SGHRS, YFSETQ. The CDR3 extends over 16 amino acids. The CDR3 loop reads CASSFKTSGDTDTQYF. CDR3 in DNA: TGCGCCAGCAGCTTTAAGACTAGCGGGGACACAGATACGCAGTATTTT.